The 13 T cell receptor beta chains in this list originate from one sample, sequenced in a study of monozygotic twins with inflammatory bowel disease. TCRdb derives one entry per CDR3 protein from the 5' RACE reads, leaving out DNA. In total, the table holds roughly 150,000 distinct CDR3 sequences. The sample consisted of blood. The receptors stem from a human donor with ulcerative colitis or Crohn's disease, or a healthy co-twin of an affected twin (not recorded which).

The V call is TRBV5-1, the J call TRBJ1-1. The CDR3 contains 15 residues. In germline, CDR1 is SGHRS, CDR2 YFSETQ. The CDR3 loop reads CASSFGPRGNTEAFF.

The J gene is TRBJ2-5, the V gene TRBV28; the TCRdb call, TRBD2, lacks DNA for checking. This CDR3 contains 15 residues. CDR1 is MDHEN and CDR2 is SYDVKM in the germline V gene. The CDR3 region is CATNPARAGGETQYF.

The rearrangement joins TRBV7-7 to TRBJ2-2; the D call of TRBD2 rests on TCRdb alone, since no DNA is present to check it. The CDR3 is made up of 16 amino acids. Germline V lookup: CDR1 SSHAT, CDR2 FNYEAQ (reference sequence). CDR3 region: CASSLGTSGKVGELFF.

The chain has TRBV20-1 and TRBJ2-7; checking the TCRdb D call of TRBD2 is not possible without DNA. Germline CDR1 DFQATT, CDR2 SNEGSKA (reference sequence). This CDR3 has 12 amino acids. This chain's CDR3 is CSASSSVYEQYF.

The genes are TRBV12-3 or TRBV12-4 and TRBJ2-3; no DNA is available, so the TRBD2 call from TCRdb remains unchecked. The CDR3 loop spans 14 amino acids. Here the CDR3 reads CASSYTARADTQYF.

The V and J genes are TRBV5-1 and TRBJ1-2; TCRdb's D call, TRBD1, is unchecked because there is no DNA. The CDR3 sequence is 15 residues long. CDR1 and CDR2 from the germline V gene are SGHRS and YFSETQ. The CDR3 is CASSLELMGVQGYTF.

The chain carries TRBV3-1 and TRBJ2-7; the D gene TCRdb calls, TRBD2, cannot be checked with no DNA. Germline loops: CDR1 LGHDT, CDR2 YNNKEL (reference sequence). The CDR3 has 15 residues. CDR3 amino acids: CASSQAGTSGYEQYF.

This CDR3 reads CSARDHSGRARYEQYF. V is TRBV20-1 and J is TRBJ2-7; TCRdb calls TRBD2, which cannot be checked without DNA. Germline values: CDR1 DFQATT, CDR2 SNEGSKA (reference sequence). The CDR3 covers 16 residues.

The chain uses TRBV28 and TRBJ2-7; lacking DNA, the TRBD1 call made by TCRdb goes unchecked. The CDR3 is 12 amino acids. Germline CDR1 reads MDHEN; CDR2 reads SYDVKM. CDR3 sequence: CASRPGVYEQYF.

The chain recombines TRBV5-5 with TRBJ1-3. Germline CDR1 reads SGHKS; CDR2 reads YYEKEE (reference sequence). This CDR3 comprises 13 residues. CDR3 sequence: CASTSRGLNTIYF.

The chain recombines TRBV18 with TRBJ2-1; TCRdb names TRBD1, which stays unverified in the absence of DNA. This CDR3 comprises 14 residues. Per the germline V gene, CDR1 is KGHSH and CDR2 is LQKENI. This chain's CDR3 is CASSPPGATGEQFF.

V is TRBV2 and J is TRBJ2-5; the TCRdb D gene call, TRBD1, has no DNA to confirm it. The CDR3 has 13 residues. Germline CDR1 is SNHLY and CDR2 is FYNNEI. The CDR3 is CASSEGARETQYF.

J is TRBJ1-2 and V is TRBV29-1. This CDR3 has 16 residues. Germline V CDR1 and CDR2: SQVTM, ANQGSEA. CDR3 protein: CSVEGSRQGMNYGYTF.